These 5 T cell receptor beta chains were all obtained from the same sample, sequenced in a study of CD8 T cells in Susac syndrome. When the RNA was reverse transcribed, random hexamers were used with an input of about 0.45 to 1 ug. MiXCR, applied by TCRdb to the immunoSEQ multiplex PCR reads, yields one record per CDR3 protein. The repertoire consists of more than 75,000 distinct CDR3 sequences, with about 93% occurring once and the leading ten covering 0.26%. The source material was CD8+ T cells from PBMCs. These receptors were taken from a human donor in good health.

This chain joins TRBV20-1 and TRBJ2-5; D is undetermined. CDR1 is DFQATT, CDR2 SNEGSKA, per germline (reference sequence). The V end lost 5 bases, the J end lost 13 bases, and 17 bases lay between the germline ends. The CDR3 extends over 11 amino acids. CDR3 sequence: CSASRTQLRYF. The CDR3 bases are TGCAGTGCTTCACGGACCCAGCTACGGTACTTC.

This rearrangement joins TRBV4-2 to TRBJ1-1; TRBD1 is a possible D gene (5 bases). The CDR3 runs 15 residues. V was trimmed by 4 bases and J by 5 bases, leaving 17 bases between them. Germline V gene data show CDR1 as LGHNA and CDR2 as YNFKEQ. CDR3 DNA sequence: TGTGCCAGCAGCCTTCGCTCTCGGGGGTGGACTGAAGCTTTCTTT. It translates to CASSLRSRGWTEAFF.

The CDR3 coding sequence is TGTGCCAGTTACGGGATCACCGGGGAGCTGTTTTTT. This encodes CASYGITGELFF. This rearrangement joins TRBV19 to TRBJ2-2; weak D call: TRBD2 (5 bases). The ends were cut back, 8 bases at V and 4 bases at J, with 8 bases in the middle. The CDR3 is made up of 12 amino acids. The germline CDR1 and CDR2 sequences are LNHDA and SQIVND (reference sequence).

The CDR3 here is CASSQDLSGVIYNEQFF. In DNA form, the CDR3 reads TGTGCCAGCAGCCAAGATCTCAGCGGGGTCATATACAATGAGCAGTTCTTC. The V and J genes are TRBV3-1 and TRBJ2-1, with 7 nucleotides matching TRBD2. The ends lost 0 bases at V and 4 bases at J; junction bases unmatched: 9. The CDR3 has 17 residues. Germline lookup yields CDR1 LGHDT and CDR2 YNNKEL (reference sequence).

V and J are TRBV2 and TRBJ2-7; D gene unclear. V was trimmed by 4 bases and J by 3 bases, leaving 7 bases between them. The CDR3 sequence is 12 residues long. Germline V gives CDR1 SNHLY, CDR2 FYNNEI. The CDR3 here is CASSGGYYEQYV. The CDR3, as DNA: TGTGCCAGCAGTGGAGGATACTACGAGCAGTACGTC.